This T cell receptor beta chain was retrieved from a study of cytomegalovirus exposure and HLA in healthy donors. Study in general: A preliminary data release comprised 70 million to 95 million unique TCRs obtained from HLA-typed donors.

CDR1 is LNHDA and CDR2 is SQIVND in the germline V gene (reference sequence). The V end was cut by 1 base, the J end by 6 bases, with 12 bases between. The CDR3 runs 15 residues. PCR primers comprised 60 Vbeta and 13 Jbeta primers. The data were produced by immunoSEQ multiplex PCR, yet TCRdb's version contains in-frame clones alone and is incomplete. The repertoire holds 100,000 or so clones, with 76% as singletons. Sequenced material: PBMCs. This TCR came from a man aged 25-45 years in good health and CMV-seropositive. J is TRBJ2-2 and V is TRBV19; no definite D call. The CDR3: CASSIGGAIAGELFF. CDR3 sequence (DNA): TGTGCCAGTAGTATAGGTGGAGCAATCGCCGGGGAGCTGTTTTTT.